The clone carrying this T cell receptor beta chain has only one observation. This table comes from immunoSEQ multiplex PCR, and its TCRdb copy is limited to in-frame clones, with some not included. The sample comprises roughly 300,000 clones, approximately 91% of which are singletons, and about 2.1% rests with the top ten. The sample comes from a study of blood T cell repertoires in COVID-19. Study at large: COVID-19 samples collected from the United States, Italy and Spain covered acute and convalescent phases. Sources were T cells, B-cell-depleted T cells, or PBMCs; the material itself was cDNA or gDNA.

The length of the CDR3 is 14 residues. The junction had 6 bases not matched to a gene; V was cut back by 3 bases and J by 6 bases. Germline CDR1 reads SQVTM; CDR2 reads ANQGSEA. Participants came from 20 to 25 US areas, aged about 18 to 100 years. Grouping used clinical history reported by participants in a survey and questionnaire. The chain combines TRBV29-1 with TRBJ2-1; the match to TRBD1 covers 9 bases. The sample comprised PBMCs or T cells enriched from blood (not recorded which). The sequence derives from a woman aged 35 to 49 with acute COVID-19. The CDR3 protein is CSVEGQGWANEQFF. The CDR3 nucleotides read TGCAGCGTTGAGGGACAGGGTTGGGCCAATGAGCAGTTCTTC.